This TCR beta chain was captured in a study of cytomegalovirus exposure and HLA in healthy donors. Study outcomes and limitations: The investigators catalogued 150 or so TCR beta chains as cytomegalovirus-associated.

Here immunoSEQ multiplex PCR was the method, and the copy in TCRdb shows in-frame clones only, minus some. The table shows approximately 97,000 clones, with approximately 93% occurring only once. Trimming took 6 bases from V and 1 from J; bases not matched to a gene: 19. This CDR3 contains 20 residues. CDR1 and CDR2 (germline): KGHSH, LQKENI. In the case of this clone: Its antigen is not identified.

The chain carries TRBV18 and TRBJ2-2, with TRBD1 matching over 8 bases. Source material: PBMCs. The receptor comes from a woman younger than 45 in good health and CMV-seropositive. CDR3: CASSMIRGQATAMNTGELFF. The CDR3 coding sequence is TGTGCCAGCTCGATGATCAGGGGGCAGGCAACGGCGATGAACACCGGGGAGCTGTTTTTT.